These 21 T cell receptor beta chains share one sample of origin, sequenced in a study of blood T cell repertoires in COVID-19. The protocol was immunoSEQ multiplex PCR, while the TCRdb copy is restricted to in-frame clones and leaves out a portion. This sample yields 10,000 to 15,000 clones, of which more than 65% are seen a single time; roughly 9.1% belongs to the top ten. Sample: peripheral blood. The receptors were gathered from a man aged 60 to 75 with COVID-19, enrolled during active disease.

The gene calls are TRBV11-2 and TRBJ2-7; 7 bases line up with TRBD1. Germline CDR1 SGHAT, CDR2 FQNNGV. J was trimmed by 2 bases and V by 3 bases; bases with no gene match: 7. The CDR3 spans 15 residues. The DNA for the CDR3 is TGTGCCAGCAGCTTTGCCGACAGGGCTCCCTACGAGCAGTACGTC. This encodes CASSFADRAPYEQYV.

This clone was observed a handful of times. The rearrangement uses TRBV7-2 and TRBJ1-5; D is unclear. The V gene lost 5 bases and the J gene lost 5 bases, with 10 bases spanning the gap. The CDR3 extends over 13 amino acids. CDR1 SGHTA and CDR2 FQGNSA come from the germline V gene. CDR3 nucleotide sequence: TGTGCCAGCAGCCCAGACACGGATCAGCCCCAGCATTTT. Translating it yields CASSPDTDQPQHF. The full variable domain, completed using reference TRBV7-2 and TRBJ1-5, is GAGVSQSPSNKVTEKGKDVELRCDPISGHTALYWYRQSLGQGLEFLIYFQGNSAPDKSGLPSDRFSAERTGGSVSTLTIQRTQQEDSAVYLCASSPDTDQPQHFGDGTRLSIL.

There are a few counts of this clone. The genes are TRBV30 and TRBJ1-5; a possible D gene is TRBD1 (6 bases). The germline V gene has CDR1 GTSNPN and CDR2 SVGIG (reference sequence). Between the trimmed V and J ends, which lost 2 bases and 9 bases, there was a span of 17 bases. This CDR3 has 14 amino acids. The CDR3 DNA sequence: TGTGCCTGGAGTCCCGGGACACAGGCTCGGCCCCAGCATTTT. It specifies CAWSPGTQARPQHF.

The V gene is TRBV24-1, the J gene TRBJ2-5, with 12 bases identical to TRBD2. CDR1 KGHDR and CDR2 SFDVKD come from the germline V gene. V was pared by 6 bases and J by 3 bases, with 4 bases of the junction left unmatched. The CDR3 loop spans 15 amino acids. CDR3 residues: CATSPSGRAEETQYF. The CDR3 bases are TGTGCCACCAGTCCTAGCGGGAGGGCCGAAGAGACCCAGTACTTC.

This clone was observed a handful of times. The chain joins TRBV11-2 to TRBJ2-7; D gene ambiguous. The CDR3 covers 15 residues. V was cut by 5 bases and J by 0 bases, with 14 bases left in between. CDR1 and CDR2 from the germline V gene are SGHAT and FQNNGV. CDR3 loop: CASSPEAWSSYEQYF. CDR3 in DNA: TGTGCCAGCAGCCCAGAAGCGTGGAGCTCCTACGAGCAGTACTTC. Together with reference TRBV11-2 and TRBJ2-7, the CDR3 gives the full variable domain: EAGVAQSPRYKIIEKRQSVAFWCNPISGHATLYWYQQILGQGPKLLIQFQNNGVVDDSQLPKDRFSAERLKGVDSTLKIQPAKLEDSAVYLCASSPEAWSSYEQYFGPGTRLTVT.

This clone occurred once. The V and J genes are TRBV5-1 and TRBJ2-3, with 9 positions matching TRBD1. Germline V lookup: CDR1 SGHRS, CDR2 YFSETQ. This CDR3 contains 14 residues. The trim removed 4 bases at V and 2 bases at J, leaving 2 bases unmatched. CDR3 in amino acids: CASSRDRVTDTQYF. DNA for the CDR3: TGCGCCAGCAGCCGGGACAGGGTCACAGATACGCAGTATTTT.

This rearrangement joins TRBV19 to TRBJ1-5; the D gene is possibly TRBD1 (6 bases). The V end lost 4 bases, the J end lost 5 bases, and 18 bases lay between the germline ends. The CDR3 contains 16 residues. The germline CDR1 and CDR2 sequences are LNHDA and SQIVND (reference sequence). CDR3 protein: CASSSREGVWDQPQHF. The CDR3 DNA sequence: TGTGCCAGTAGTAGTCGGGAGGGGGTTTGGGATCAGCCCCAGCATTTT.

The CDR3 loop reads CASSLGGQGATDTQYF. The CDR3 DNA sequence: TGTGCCAGCAGCTTGGGAGGTCAGGGGGCCACAGATACGCAGTATTTT. The rearrangement joins TRBV5-4 to TRBJ2-3, with TRBD1 matching over 8 bases. From germline, CDR1 is SGHNT and CDR2 YYREEE (reference sequence). The V and J ends lost 0 bases and 2 bases, in that order; junction bases with no gene match: 5. The CDR3 has 16 amino acids.

This clone was seen only once. This chain joins TRBV27 and TRBJ2-3; weak D call: TRBD2 (5 bases). Between the trimmed V and J ends, which lost 2 bases and 1 base, there was a span of 13 bases. Germline V gives CDR1 MNHEY, CDR2 SMNVEV (reference sequence). The CDR3 covers 16 residues. The CDR3 here is CASSLVGGARTDTQYF. Written as DNA, the CDR3 is TGTGCCAGCAGTTTAGTCGGAGGCGCCCGCACAGATACGCAGTATTTT.

There are a few counts of this clone. The rearrangement uses TRBV14 and TRBJ1-1; possible D gene TRBD1, 6 bases. Per germline, CDR1 SGHDN and CDR2 FVKESK. The germline V and J ends were trimmed by 3 bases and 7 bases, with 12 bases remaining between them. The CDR3 sequence is 13 residues long. CDR3 sequence reads: CASSHFQQGEAFF. The CDR3 DNA is TGTGCCAGCAGCCATTTCCAACAGGGTGAAGCTTTCTTT.

The chain carries TRBV7-2 and TRBJ1-5; 10 bases line up with TRBD1. Trimming removed 5 bases from V and 2 bases from J; junction bases left unmatched: 12. Germline assignment: CDR1 SGHTA and CDR2 FQGNSA. This CDR3 has 18 amino acids. The CDR3 reads CASSRDSGTGVGNQPQHF. The CDR3 DNA reads as TGTGCCAGCAGCCGCGATTCCGGGACAGGGGTCGGCAATCAGCCCCAGCATTTT. Complete variable domain (other parts from reference TRBV7-2 and TRBJ1-5): GAGVSQSPSNKVTEKGKDVELRCDPISGHTALYWYRQSLGQGLEFLIYFQGNSAPDKSGLPSDRFSAERTGGSVSTLTIQRTQQEDSAVYLCASSRDSGTGVGNQPQHFGDGTRLSIL.

This chain joins TRBV11-3 and TRBJ2-7; the D gene is possibly TRBD1 (5 bases). This CDR3 region has 13 residues. Germline lookup yields CDR1 SGHNT and CDR2 YENEEA. Trimming stripped 1 base from V and 5 bases from J, with 9 bases between. This chain's CDR3 is CASSLAREHEQYF. The CDR3 DNA sequence: TGTGCCAGCAGCTTAGCCAGGGAACACGAGCAGTACTTC.

The V gene is TRBV6-5, the J gene TRBJ1-1, with TRBD1 identical over 8 bases. Trimming cost V 6 bases and J 4 bases; bases outside gene matches: 1. The CDR3 consists of 12 residues. Germline loops: CDR1 MNHEY, CDR2 SVGAGI. The CDR3: CASRDRVTEAFF. Written as DNA, the CDR3 is TGTGCCAGCAGGGACAGGGTCACTGAAGCTTTCTTT.

This clone was observed a handful of times. A read error may account for a junction end that differs from germline. The chain uses TRBV28 and TRBJ2-7; D possibly corresponds to TRBD1 (6 bases). From germline, CDR1 is MDHEN and CDR2 SYDVKM. This CDR3 spans 12 amino acids. CDR3 residues: CASTGTKGLIPF. The CDR3 bases are TGTGCCAGCACCGGGACAAAGGGCCTCATCCCCTTC.

The rearrangement uses TRBV5-5 and TRBJ2-2, with D perhaps TRBD2 (7 bases). Between the trimmed V and J ends, which lost 1 base and 7 bases, there was a span of 20 bases. The germline CDR1 and CDR2 sequences are SGHKS and YYEKEE (reference sequence). CDR3 length: 17 amino acids. CDR3 sequence: CASSLSHLAEGGGELFF. The DNA for the CDR3 is TGTGCCAGCAGCTTGAGTCACCTAGCGGAGGGGGGCGGGGAGCTGTTTTTT.

This clone was seen a handful of times. The chain links TRBV18 to TRBJ2-7; weak D call: TRBD1 (5 bases). Per the germline V gene, CDR1 is KGHSH and CDR2 is LQKENI. V dropped 6 bases and J dropped 5 bases, with 8 bases sitting between them. There are 11 residues in the CDR3. The CDR3 sequence is CASSLGDEQYV. CDR3 coding DNA: TGTGCCAGCTCGTTAGGGGACGAGCAGTACGTC.

This sequence joins TRBV7-9 and TRBJ2-2; unclear D gene. Trimming removed 4 bases from V and 1 base from J, with 10 bases in between. Germline assignment: CDR1 SEHNR and CDR2 FQNEAQ (reference sequence). The length of the CDR3 is 15 residues. In nucleotides, the CDR3 is TGTGCCAGCAGCTACGGCTCGGGGAACACCGGGGAGCTGTTTTTT. Translation gives CASSYGSGNTGELFF.

The chain joins TRBV10-2 to TRBJ1-1, with 9 bases matching TRBD1. J gave up 2 bases and V 5 bases, and 6 bases lay outside the gene matches. CDR3 length: 15 residues. The germline CDR1 and CDR2 sequences are WSHSY and SAAADI. The CDR3 DNA reads as TGCGCCAGCAGTCACATTACAGGGGGCAACACTGAAGCTTTCTTT. It specifies CASSHITGGNTEAFF.

The chain links TRBV6-5 to TRBJ1-1; unclear D gene. The CDR3 spans 14 residues. In germline, CDR1 is MNHEY, CDR2 SVGAGI. V dropped 2 bases and J dropped 5 bases, with 12 bases sitting between them. In DNA, the CDR3 is TGTGCCAGCAGTTACCTTTCTTTGAGGACTGAAGCTTTCTTT. The encoded protein is CASSYLSLRTEAFF.

This sequence joins TRBV28 and TRBJ1-5, with a weak D call TRBD1 (6 bases). V was pared by 2 bases and J by 7 bases, with 15 bases between. In germline, CDR1 is MDHEN, CDR2 SYDVKM. CDR3 size: 15 residues. CDR3 residues: CASSLGGGGGQPQHF. CDR3 nucleotide sequence: TGTGCCAGCAGTTTAGGAGGGGGGGGAGGGCAGCCCCAGCATTTT.

This chain uses TRBV21-1 with TRBJ2-7; the table's D gene call, TRBD2, was not cross checked with the DNA. TRBV21-1 is deemed a pseudogene. The CDR3 runs 24 residues. The CDR3 bases are TGTGCCAGCAGCAAAGAAGGACGGAGGGCTAGCGGGAGGGAAAGAGAGGATCCTTCCTACGAGCAGTACGTC. Its protein product is CASSKEGRRASGREREDPSYEQYV.